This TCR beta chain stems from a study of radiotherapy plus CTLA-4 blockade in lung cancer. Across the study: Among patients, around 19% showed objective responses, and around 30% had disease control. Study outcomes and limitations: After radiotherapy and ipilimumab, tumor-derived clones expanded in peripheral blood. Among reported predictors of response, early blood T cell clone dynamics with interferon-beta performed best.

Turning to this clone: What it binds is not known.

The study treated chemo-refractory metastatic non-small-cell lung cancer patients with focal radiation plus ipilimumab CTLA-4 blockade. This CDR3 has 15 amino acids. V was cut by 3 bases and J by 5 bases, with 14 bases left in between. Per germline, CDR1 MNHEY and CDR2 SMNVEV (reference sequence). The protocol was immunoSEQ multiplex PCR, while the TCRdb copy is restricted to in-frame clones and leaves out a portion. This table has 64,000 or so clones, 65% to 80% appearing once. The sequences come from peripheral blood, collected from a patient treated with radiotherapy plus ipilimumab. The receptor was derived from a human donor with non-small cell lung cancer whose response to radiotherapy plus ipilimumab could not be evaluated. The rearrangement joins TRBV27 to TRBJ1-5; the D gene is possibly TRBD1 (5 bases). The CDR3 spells CASSLGPSWDQPQHF. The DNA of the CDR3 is TGTGCCAGCAGTTTGGGGCCGTCCTGGGATCAGCCCCAGCATTTT.